This TCR beta chain was sequenced in a study of blood T cells in healthy people across ages. Total RNA was extracted at no less than 6 micrograms per sample. Study outcomes and limitations: Observed TCR beta diversity per million T cells went down as age went up. This fall followed a roughly linear course with age.

Germline CDR1 is DFQATT and CDR2 is SNEGSKA (reference sequence). CDR3 length: 14 amino acids. V dropped 3 bases and J dropped 1 base, with 12 bases sitting between them. With a J-beta primer mix and a sample-barcoded 5' primer, a second PCR ran 7 to 11 cycles. TCRdb analysed the 5' RACE reads with MiXCR anew, one entry per CDR3 protein. The sample consists of nearly 1 million distinct CDR3 sequences, 51% of them appearing once. A word on this clonotype: Its matching antigen is unknown.

The gene calls are TRBV20-1 and TRBJ2-5; the D gene is possibly TRBD2 (7 bases). The receptor was derived from a woman aged 55-70 years in good health. Input material: blood. The CDR3 spells CSARGGGGQETQYF. CDR3 in DNA: TGCAGTGCTAGGGGAGGGGGTGGCCAAGAGACCCAGTACTTC.